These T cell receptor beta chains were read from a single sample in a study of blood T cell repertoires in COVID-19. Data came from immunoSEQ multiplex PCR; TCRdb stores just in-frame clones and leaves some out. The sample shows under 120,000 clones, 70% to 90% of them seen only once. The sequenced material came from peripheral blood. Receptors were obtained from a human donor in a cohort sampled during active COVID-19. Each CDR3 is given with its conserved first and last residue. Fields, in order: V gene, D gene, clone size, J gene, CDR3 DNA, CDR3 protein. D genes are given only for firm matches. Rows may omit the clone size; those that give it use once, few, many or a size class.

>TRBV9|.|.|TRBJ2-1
TGTGCCAGCAGCGTGTACGGGGGAGGTGACAATGAGCAGTTCTTC
CASSVYGGGDNEQFF
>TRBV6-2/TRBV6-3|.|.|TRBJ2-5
TGTGCCAGCAGTAAAGGGACTTCCCCCAACCAAGAGACCCAGTACTTC
CASSKGTSPNQETQYF
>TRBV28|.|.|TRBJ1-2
TGTGCCAGCAGTCCGGGGATTTATGGCTACACCTTC
CASSPGIYGYTF
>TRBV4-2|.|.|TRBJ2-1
TGTGCCAGCAGCCAACAGCGGTTCAATGAGCAGTTCTTC
CASSQQRFNEQFF
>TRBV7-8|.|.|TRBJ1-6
TGTGCCAGCAGCTTACTCGACTGGAGCTCCTATAATTCACCCCTCCACTTT
CASSLLDWSSYNSPLHF
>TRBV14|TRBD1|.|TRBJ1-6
TGTGCCAGCAGCCAAACGACAGGGTTTAATTCACCCCTCCACTTT
CASSQTTGFNSPLHF
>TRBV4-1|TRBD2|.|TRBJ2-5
TGCGCCAGCAGCCAAGATGAGGGGTCCCGACTAGCGGGGGTTATTACCAAAGAGACCCAGTACTTC
CASSQDEGSRLAGVITKETQYF
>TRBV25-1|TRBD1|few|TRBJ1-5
TGTGCCAGCAGTGAATTTCGACCGAACAGGGGAAGATTTCAGCCCCAGCATTTT
CASSEFRPNRGRFQPQHF
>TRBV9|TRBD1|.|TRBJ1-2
TGTGCCAGCAGCGCACAACAGGGGGAAGTTTCTTATGGCTACACCTTC
CASSAQQGEVSYGYTF
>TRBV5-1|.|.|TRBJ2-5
TGCGCCAGCAGGTGGGGGCCCGGAGAGACCCAGTACTTC
CASRWGPGETQYF
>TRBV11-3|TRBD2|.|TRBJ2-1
TGTGCCAGCAGTTTTAGCGGGGGCAATGAGCAGTTCTTC
CASSFSGGNEQFF
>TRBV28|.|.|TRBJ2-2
TGTGCCAGCAGTTTGATAGCGAGGAGGACGTACACCGGGGAGCTGTTTTTT
CASSLIARRTYTGELFF
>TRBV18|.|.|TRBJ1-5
TGTGCCAGCTCACCAGGCAGCAATCAGCCCCAGCATTTT
CASSPGSNQPQHF
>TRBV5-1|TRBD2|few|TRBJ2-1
TGCGCCAGCAGCTTAAAACTAGCGGGAGAGGGGAGTGAGCAGTTCTTC
CASSLKLAGEGSEQFF
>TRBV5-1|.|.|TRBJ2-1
TGCGCCAGCAGCTTGGCCCAGGCCAACAATGAGCAGTTCTTC
CASSLAQANNEQFF
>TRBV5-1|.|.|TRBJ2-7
TGCGCCAGCAGCTACGACAGCTCCTACGAGCAGTACTTC
CASSYDSSYEQYF
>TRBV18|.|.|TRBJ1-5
TGTGCCAGCTCACCACAGGGGGACAATCAGCCCCAGCATTTT
CASSPQGDNQPQHF
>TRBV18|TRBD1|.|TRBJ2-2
TGTGCCAGCTCACGACAACAGGGGGCGACGAACACCGGGGAGCTGTTTTTT
CASSRQQGATNTGELFF
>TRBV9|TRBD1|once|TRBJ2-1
TGTGCCAGCAGCGCAGCCTCCAGGGGGACCTACAATGAGCAGTTCTTC
CASSAASRGTYNEQFF
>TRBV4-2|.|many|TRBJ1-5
TGTGCCAGCAGCCTTACAGTAAGCAATCAGCCCCAGCATTTT
CASSLTVSNQPQHF
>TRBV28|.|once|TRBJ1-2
TGTGCCAGCAGCCTCGGACAGCGTGGCTACACCTTC
CASSLGQRGYTF
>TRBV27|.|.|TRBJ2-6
TGTGCCAGCGGGGGCCGGCAGAGGCTCTCTGGGGCCAACGTCCTGACTTTC
CASGGRQRLSGANVLTF
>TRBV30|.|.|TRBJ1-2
TGTGCCTGGAGTGGGGGGAGGGATCATGGCTACACCTTC
CAWSGGRDHGYTF
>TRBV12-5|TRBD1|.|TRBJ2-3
TGTGCTAGTGGTCTACCTCAACAGGGGGCAATACCAGATACGCAGTATTTT
CASGLPQQGAIPDTQYF
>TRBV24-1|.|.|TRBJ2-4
TGTGCCACCAGTGACGGAGCCAAAAACATTCAGTACTTC
CATSDGAKNIQYF
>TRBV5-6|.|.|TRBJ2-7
TGTGCCAGCAGCACAGACAGTTGGGAGCAGTACTTC
CASSTDSWEQYF
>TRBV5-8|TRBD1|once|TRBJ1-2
TGTGCCAGCAGCTCCTTGACCGGGACAGGGGACCTCTACACCTTC
CASSSLTGTGDLYTF
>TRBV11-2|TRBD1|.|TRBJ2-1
TGTGCCAGCAGCTTTACCGGGACAGGGCCCAATGAGCAGTTCTTC
CASSFTGTGPNEQFF
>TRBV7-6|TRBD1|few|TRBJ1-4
TGTGCCAGCAGCGCATTTCCCGGGACAGCTAATGAAAAACTGTTTTTT
CASSAFPGTANEKLFF
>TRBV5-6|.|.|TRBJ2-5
TGTGCCAGCAGCCCGGACAGCCAAGAGACCCAGTACTTC
CASSPDSQETQYF
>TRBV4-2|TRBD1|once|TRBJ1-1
TGTGCCAGCAGCCAGGGGGACAGGGGGCGAAGCACTGAAGCTTTCTTT
CASSQGDRGRSTEAFF
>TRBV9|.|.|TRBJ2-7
TGTGCCAGCAGCGTGGGCCTAGGGGTCTCCTACGAGCAGTACTTC
CASSVGLGVSYEQYF
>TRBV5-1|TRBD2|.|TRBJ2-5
TGCGCCAGCAGCTTAGGACTAGCGGGAGTGGGAGAGACCCAGTACTTC
CASSLGLAGVGETQYF
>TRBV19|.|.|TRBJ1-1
TGTGCCAGTAGCCTCCGGGACGGGGGTGAAGCTTTCTTT
CASSLRDGGEAFF
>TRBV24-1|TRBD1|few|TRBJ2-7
TGTGCCACCTCATTAGGGGGGACAGGGCTCAGCGAGCAGTACTTC
CATSLGGTGLSEQYF
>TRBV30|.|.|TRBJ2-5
TGTGCCTGGAGTAAAACAGGGAGGGCAGAGACCCAGTACTTC
CAWSKTGRAETQYF
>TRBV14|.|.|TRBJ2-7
TGTGCCAGCAGCCCCTCCTACGCGGGCGTCTACGAGCAGTACTTC
CASSPSYAGVYEQYF
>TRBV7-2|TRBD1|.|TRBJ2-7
TGTGCCAGCAGCATCCAAACCGGGACAGGGTCCTACGAGCAGTACTTC
CASSIQTGTGSYEQYF
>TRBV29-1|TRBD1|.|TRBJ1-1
TGCAGCGGGCGGGACAGGTTGAACACTGAAGCTTTCTTT
CSGRDRLNTEAFF
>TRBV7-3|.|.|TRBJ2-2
TGTGCCAGCAGCATGGGGACACCTGGGGAGCTGTTTTTT
CASSMGTPGELFF
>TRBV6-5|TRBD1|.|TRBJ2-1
TGTGCCAGCAGTTACGGAGGGGGGACAGGGGACAATGAGCAGTTCTTC
CASSYGGGTGDNEQFF
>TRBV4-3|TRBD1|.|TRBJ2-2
TGCGCCAGTCGGCAGGGGGCCGACACCGGGGAGCTGTTTTTT
CASRQGADTGELFF
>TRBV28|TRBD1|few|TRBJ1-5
TGTGCCAGCAGGGGGTTCCGGGACAGCATAATTAATAGCAATCAGCCCCAGCATTTT
CASRGFRDSIINSNQPQHF
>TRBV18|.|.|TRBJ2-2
TGTGCCAGCTCACCAGTCCGGGGGAGCGGGGAGCTGTTTTTT
CASSPVRGSGELFF
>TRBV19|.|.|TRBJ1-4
TGTGCCAGTAGCCATACAGGGATTGGTGAAAAACTGTTTTTT
CASSHTGIGEKLFF